Described below is a single T cell receptor (beta chain) sequence and its context. This specimen belongs to a study of blood T cell repertoires in COVID-19. Study information: Spain, Italy and the United States supplied samples that represented acute and convalescent COVID-19. PBMCs, B-cell-depleted T cells, or T cells provided the cDNA or gDNA that made up the material.

Original handling: Nucleated cell counts were estimated from reference gene primer amplification. Libraries were prepared by immunoSEQ multiplex PCR; TCRdb keeps only in-frame clonotypes and omits some of them. For V, J and clone size, that table is used; D and trimming come from the DNA. The data contain about 210,000 clones, 80% to 90% of them seen just once; the ten biggest clones take up under 0.9%. The sequenced sample was peripheral blood. This clonotype originated in a man in his forties with acute or convalescent COVID-19.

CDR3 sequence (DNA): TGTGCCAGCAGTCACAAGCGGGGGGGCCGGGATACGCAGTATTTT. Its translation is CASSHKRGGRDTQYF. The V and J genes are TRBV6-5 and TRBJ2-3, with 10 bases identical to TRBD2. V was pared by 5 bases and J by 6 bases, with 8 bases of the junction left unmatched. CDR1 is MNHEY and CDR2 is SVGAGI in the germline V gene. CDR3 length: 15 residues.